The 29 T cell receptor beta chains below all came from one sample that was sequenced in a study of blood T cell repertoires in COVID-19. Produced via immunoSEQ multiplex PCR; TCRdb's table is partial and in-frame only. The table lists 200,000 to 300,000 clones, 70% to 90% of them singletons. Sequencing was carried out using PBMCs or T cells enriched from blood (not recorded which). The receptors shown here come from a woman in her forties or fifties with acute COVID-19.

The V and J genes are TRBV2 and TRBJ1-2, with 10 bases matching TRBD1. CDR3 length equals 14 residues. Germline-derived CDR1 and CDR2 are SNHLY and FYNNEI. J lost 3 bases, V lost 3 bases, and 1 base had no gene match. The CDR3 nucleotides read TGTGCCAGCAGTGATGACAGGGGGCACTATGGCTACACCTTC. It codes for CASSDDRGHYGYTF.

This clone occurred once. This rearrangement joins TRBV15 to TRBJ1-5; 8 positions agree with TRBD1. Germline loops: CDR1 LNHNV, CDR2 YYDKDF (reference sequence). J lost 3 bases, V lost 7 bases, and 11 bases had no gene match. The length of the CDR3 is 16 residues. The CDR3 sequence is CATTNTGTGYNQPQHF. For the CDR3, the DNA is TGTGCCACCACCAACACCGGGACAGGTTACAATCAGCCCCAGCATTTT.

Note on this clone: Other nucleotide sequences in the sample specify the same CDR3. The rearrangement joins TRBV10-3 to TRBJ1-6; TRBD1 might be the D (5 bases). The CDR3 consists of 13 residues. V dropped 4 bases and J dropped 6 bases, with 7 bases sitting between them. Germline-derived CDR1 and CDR2 are ENHRY and SYGVKD. The CDR3 is CAISGQGNSPLHF. CDR3 in DNA: TGTGCCATCAGTGGGCAGGGTAATTCACCCCTCCACTTT.

Turning to this clone: The sample has other DNA sequences that encode this CDR3 too. V and J are TRBV7-2 and TRBJ1-1; D not resolved. The CDR3 length is 14 residues. Germline CDR1 is SGHTA and CDR2 is FQGNSA. The V and J ends lost 1 base and 1 base respectively, with 7 bases between them. The DNA of the CDR3 is TGTGCCAGCAGCTTAGGCCCGGGGAACACTGAAGCTTTCTTT. Protein sequence: CASSLGPGNTEAFF.

The V and J genes are TRBV7-8 and TRBJ2-7, with 8 bases lining up with TRBD1. CDR3 length equals 14 residues. The V gene end was trimmed by 0 bases and the J gene end by 6 bases; junction bases not matched to a gene: 4. Germline values: CDR1 SGHVS, CDR2 FQNEAQ. The CDR3 bases are TGTGCCAGCAGCTTAGCACAGGGGGTACTCGAGCAGTACTTC. Amino acid sequence: CASSLAQGVLEQYF.

This chain uses TRBV10-3 with TRBJ2-7; tentative D call: TRBD1 (5 bases). Per the germline V gene, CDR1 is ENHRY and CDR2 is SYGVKD. The CDR3 covers 18 residues. V lost 0 bases to trimming and J lost 0 bases, with 18 bases between them. The CDR3 protein is CAISESIGLTDNSYEQYF. As DNA, the CDR3 is TGTGCCATCAGTGAGTCGATCGGCCTGACGGACAACTCCTACGAGCAGTACTTC.

The gene calls are TRBV6-5 and TRBJ1-2; D is possibly TRBD1 (6 bases). Trimming pared 6 bases from V and 1 base from J, leaving 9 bases between. This CDR3 is 13 amino acids long. Germline CDR1 MNHEY, CDR2 SVGAGI. For the CDR3, the DNA is TGTGCCAGCAGGAACAGGGATAACTATGGCTACACCTTC. This encodes CASRNRDNYGYTF.

The V and J genes are TRBV23-1 and TRBJ1-4, with 11 nucleotides matching TRBD1. TRBV23-1 is filed as an ORF, its function uncertain. This CDR3 contains 15 residues. The trim removed 0 bases at V and 7 bases at J, leaving 1 base unmatched. For the CDR3, the DNA is TGCGCCAGCAGTCAATCGGACAGGGGGCGTGAAAAACTGTTTTTT. Protein sequence: CASSQSDRGREKLFF.

The chain is built from TRBV9 and TRBJ1-3; D is unclear. Germline CDR1 SGDLS, CDR2 YYNGEE. CDR3 length: 16 residues. The ends were cut back, 2 bases at V and 6 bases at J, with 18 bases in the middle. The CDR3 protein is CASSVHPPPEANTIYF. In nucleotides, the CDR3 is TGTGCCAGCAGCGTCCATCCACCCCCGGAGGCAAACACCATATATTTT.

This clone was seen only a few times. The CDR3, as DNA: TGTGCCAGCAGCTTAGGGCAGGGTGGTTCGGACACTGAAGCTTTCTTT. This translates into CASSLGQGGSDTEAFF. The chain couples TRBV7-6 to TRBJ1-1, with D tentatively TRBD1 (5 bases). The CDR3 is 16 amino acids. V lost 1 base and J 3 bases, leaving 15 bases between the germline ends. Germline-derived CDR1 and CDR2 are SGHVS and FNYEAQ.

The chain carries TRBV10-3 and TRBJ2-3; D is possibly TRBD2 (6 bases). Between the trimmed V and J ends, which lost 6 bases and 0 bases, there was a span of 16 bases. The germline CDR1 and CDR2 sequences are ENHRY and SYGVKD. This CDR3 has 16 residues. The CDR3 nucleotides are TGTGCCATCAGCATGGGGGGACCTTTTAGCACAGATACGCAGTATTTT. As protein: CAISMGGPFSTDTQYF.

This rearrangement joins TRBV6-6 to TRBJ1-3; D is undetermined. The CDR3 is made up of 11 amino acids. The germline gives CDR1 MNHNY, CDR2 SVGAGI (reference sequence). Trimming shortened V by 6 bases and J by 4 bases, and 4 bases separated the two germline ends. The CDR3 protein is CASSLGNTIYF. The CDR3 DNA sequence: TGTGCCAGCAGCCTCGGAAACACCATATATTTT.

This clone was observed a handful of times. The chain joins TRBV5-1 to TRBJ2-2, with D uncertain. CDR3 length: 13 residues. Looked up from germline, CDR1 is SGHRS and CDR2 is YFSETQ. The V gene lost 3 bases and the J gene lost 5 bases, with 8 bases spanning the gap. The CDR3 bases are TGCGCCAGCAGCTCTACCCTTACCGGGGAGCTGTTTTTT. It yields the protein CASSSTLTGELFF. Supplemented by reference TRBV5-1 and TRBJ2-2, the full variable domain reads KAGVTQTPRYLIKTRGQQVTLSCSPISGHRSVSWYQQTPGQGLQFLFEYFSETQRNKGNFPGRFSGRQFSNSRSEMNVSTLELGDSALYLCASSSTLTGELFFGEGSRLTVL.

The chain joins TRBV19 to TRBJ1-1, with a possible D match to TRBD1 (5 bases). V lost 4 bases and J 10 bases, leaving 28 bases between the germline ends. This CDR3 spans 17 amino acids. Per the germline V gene, CDR1 is LNHDA and CDR2 is SQIVND (reference sequence). The CDR3 DNA sequence: TGTGCCAGTAGTAGAATGCCGGGCAACCACCCGCCCGGGGGAGCTTTCTTT. Its protein is CASSRMPGNHPPGGAFF.

DNA for the CDR3: TGTGCCAGCTCACTAGGGACAGGCACAGATACGCAGTATTTT. Amino acids: CASSLGTGTDTQYF. The chain uses TRBV18 and TRBJ2-3; 7 nucleotides agree with TRBD1. The CDR3 consists of 14 residues. J lost 1 base, V lost 4 bases, and 2 bases had no gene match. Germline CDR1 and CDR2: KGHSH and LQKENI.

This clone was observed a single time. The V gene is TRBV6-5, the J gene TRBJ2-3, with D perhaps TRBD1 (5 bases). The ends were cut back, 2 bases at V and 0 bases at J, with 12 bases in the middle. The CDR3 covers 16 residues. Germline values: CDR1 MNHEY, CDR2 SVGAGI. The CDR3 loop is CASSYPLKGSTDTQYF. CDR3 bases: TGTGCCAGCAGTTACCCGTTGAAGGGGAGCACAGATACGCAGTATTTT.

The V and J genes are TRBV6-5 and TRBJ1-2; 7 positions match TRBD1. The junction had 7 bases not matched to a gene; V was cut back by 4 bases and J by 8 bases. CDR1 MNHEY and CDR2 SVGAGI come from the germline V gene. This CDR3 has 13 amino acids. For the CDR3, the DNA is TGTGCCAGCAGTTCCGACAGGGTCAGGGGCTACACCTTC. This translates into CASSSDRVRGYTF.

The rearrangement links TRBV14 to TRBJ1-1; a possible D gene is TRBD1 (5 bases). CDR3 length: 15 residues. The germline V and J ends were trimmed by 4 bases and 7 bases, with 19 bases remaining between them. Germline V gene lookup returns CDR1 SGHDN and CDR2 FVKESK. The CDR3 region has the DNA TGTGCCAGCAGCCCGGCCCTGGGGGGGAGGGATGAAGCTTTCTTT. It is translated as CASSPALGGRDEAFF.

The V call is TRBV6-5, the J call TRBJ1-1, with 7 bases identical to TRBD1. V lost 4 bases, J lost 9 bases, and 5 bases stayed unmatched. Per the germline V gene, CDR1 is MNHEY and CDR2 is SVGAGI. The CDR3 totals 12 residues. CDR3 loop: CASSSADRKAFF. The CDR3 DNA sequence: TGTGCCAGCAGTTCCGCGGACAGGAAAGCTTTCTTT.

This chain connects TRBV7-2 to TRBJ2-2; TRBD1 is a possible D gene (6 bases). Between the trimmed V and J ends, which lost 2 bases and 7 bases, there was a span of 14 bases. The CDR3 sequence is 15 residues long. Germline CDR1 reads SGHTA; CDR2 reads FQGNSA. CDR3 residues: CASSLFRGDGGELFF. In DNA, the CDR3 is TGTGCCAGCAGCTTATTCAGGGGAGACGGCGGGGAGCTGTTTTTT.

The CDR3 spells CAITPGEQETQYF. DNA for the CDR3: TGTGCCATCACCCCAGGGGAACAAGAGACCCAGTACTTC. This chain joins TRBV10-3 and TRBJ2-5, with TRBD1 as a possible D gene (6 bases). This CDR3 comprises 13 residues. V lost 7 bases and J 2 bases, leaving 11 bases between the germline ends. Germline CDR1 and CDR2: ENHRY and SYGVKD.

This clone was detected a few times. The chain is built from TRBV6-4 and TRBJ2-7; D is unclear. The CDR3 is made up of 13 amino acids. V was trimmed by 6 bases and J by 0 bases, leaving 9 bases between them. Germline CDR1 reads MRHNA; CDR2 reads SNTAGT. The CDR3 loop reads CASRVRFSYEQYF. CDR3 nucleotide sequence: TGTGCCAGCAGAGTCCGGTTCTCCTACGAGCAGTACTTC.

V and J are TRBV9 and TRBJ2-3; 10 bases match TRBD1. Unmatched junction bases numbered 2, after V lost 2 bases and J lost 2 bases. Germline assignment: CDR1 SGDLS and CDR2 YYNGEE. The CDR3 runs to 15 residues. The CDR3 sequence is CASSVDRGYTDTQYF. The CDR3, as DNA: TGTGCCAGCAGCGTGGACAGGGGGTACACAGATACGCAGTATTTT.

The rearrangement joins TRBV5-5 to TRBJ2-7; D possibly corresponds to TRBD2 (5 bases). CDR3 length: 13 amino acids. Germline V gene sequence: CDR1 SGHKS, CDR2 YYEKEE (reference sequence). Between the trimmed V and J ends, which lost 7 bases and 7 bases, there was a span of 18 bases. The CDR3 protein is CASGSDGVGEQYF. CDR3 coding DNA: TGTGCCAGCGGCTCTGACGGGGTCGGGGAGCAGTACTTC.

This chain connects TRBV6-4 to TRBJ1-2; D call uncertain. The ends were cut back, 10 bases at V and 5 bases at J, with 20 bases in the middle. CDR1 is MRHNA, CDR2 SNTAGT, per germline. This CDR3 is 14 amino acids long. The CDR3 is CAIPVSSLPYGYTF. The CDR3 bases are TGTGCCATTCCGGTGTCAAGCTTACCTTATGGCTACACCTTC.

The gene calls are TRBV13 and TRBJ1-6, with 8 bases that match TRBD1. V shed 1 base and J 6 bases; nucleotides not matched to a gene: 5. The CDR3 is made up of 16 amino acids. Germline CDR1 is PRHDT and CDR2 is FYEKMQ (reference sequence). The DNA of the CDR3 is TGTGCCAGCAGCTTAGCCCGGACAGGGCTTAATTCACCCCTCCACTTT. It specifies CASSLARTGLNSPLHF.

The J gene is TRBJ2-1, the V gene TRBV3-1 (or the pseudogene TRBV3-2); D is unclear. V was clipped by 0 bases and J by 8 bases, with 8 bases between them. The CDR3 is 13 residues long. Germline V lookup: CDR1 LGHDT, CDR2 YNNKEL (reference sequence). The CDR3 region has the DNA TGTGCCAGCAGCCAAGATCTAGTCCATGAGCAGTTCTTC. It is translated as CASSQDLVHEQFF.

The CDR3 is CASSPTGTGAHGYTF. In nucleotides, the CDR3 is TGTGCCAGCAGCCCCACCGGGACAGGGGCCCATGGCTACACCTTC. The rearrangement links TRBV7-2 to TRBJ1-2; 10 bases map to TRBD1. V was clipped by 5 bases and J by 6 bases; unmatched bases: 9. Germline V CDR1 and CDR2: SGHTA, FQGNSA. The CDR3 has 15 amino acids.

Here the CDR3 reads CAISGGVDYGYTF. For the CDR3, the DNA is TGTGCCATCAGTGGCGGGGTTGACTATGGCTACACCTTC. This rearrangement joins TRBV10-3 to TRBJ1-2; no reliable D call. CDR1 is ENHRY and CDR2 is SYGVKD in the germline V gene. CDR3 size: 13 residues. Trimming took off 4 bases at V and 3 bases at J, with 9 bases between the two ends.